These 28 T cell receptor beta chains were all obtained from the same sample, sequenced in a study of shared clonotypes between healthy human individuals. Sequencing used immunoSEQ multiplex PCR; TCRdb keeps in-frame clones, though not all of them. The sample gives some 2 million clones, roughly 95% of which show up once; 1% to 1.5% is in the top ten. Naivety among CD8 cells was defined by CD45RO negativity and positive CCR7 selection, thereby excluding terminally differentiated effector memory CD45RA+ cells. The sample taken for sequencing was naive CD8+ T cells sorted from blood. Every receptor here comes from a man aged 18-30 years in good health.

V usage is TRBV10-3 and J usage is TRBJ2-2, with D perhaps TRBD2 (5 bases). CDR1 and CDR2 (germline): ENHRY, SYGVKD. The CDR3 loop spans 13 amino acids. V dropped 3 bases and J dropped 5 bases, with 7 bases sitting between them. The CDR3 spells CAISEGSTGELFF. CDR3 DNA sequence: TGTGCCATCAGTGAAGGGAGTACCGGGGAGCTGTTTTTT.

For this clone: At one end, the junction sequence differs from germline, possibly due to a read error. This chain uses TRBV27 with TRBJ2-1; D gene unclear. Per germline, CDR1 MNHEY and CDR2 SMNVEV (reference sequence). CDR3 length: 15 residues. The CDR3 DNA reads TGTGCCAGCAGCCCCGAGAAGTCGGGTTTCGCAGAGCCGTTCTTC. It codes for CASSPEKSGFAEPFF.

This clone was picked up one time. This chain connects TRBV4-1 to TRBJ2-1; TRBD1 matches at 10 bases. The junction had 7 bases not matched to a gene; V was cut back by 4 bases and J by 4 bases. Per the germline V gene, CDR1 is MGHRA and CDR2 is YSYEKL. This CDR3 contains 16 residues. DNA of the CDR3: TGCGCCAGCAGCCTACCGGGACAGGGGTTTTACAATGAGCAGTTCTTC. This encodes CASSLPGQGFYNEQFF.

The V call is TRBV19, the J call TRBJ1-2; D is ambiguous. V was cut by 4 bases and J by 7 bases, with 13 bases left in between. The V gene's germline CDR1 is LNHDA and CDR2 SQIVND (reference sequence). The CDR3 is 13 amino acids. CDR3 in DNA: TGTGCCAGTAGTACCGTCGGCCTAAGTGGCTACACCTTC. Translating gives CASSTVGLSGYTF. The entire variable domain, with the rest obtained from reference TRBV19 and TRBJ1-2, is as follows: DGGITQSPKYLFRKEGQNVTLSCEQNLNHDAMYWYRQDPGQGLRLIYYSQIVNDFQKGDIAEGYSVSREKKESFPLTVTSAQKNPTAFYLCASSTVGLSGYTFGSGTRLTVV.

The chain combines TRBV27 with TRBJ2-1; D perhaps matches TRBD2 (6 bases). Trimming took 6 bases from V and 6 from J, leaving 12 bases between them. Germline CDR1 and CDR2: MNHEY and SMNVEV (reference sequence). This CDR3 contains 13 residues. CDR3 sequence: CASREGGTNEQFF. The CDR3 DNA reads TGTGCCAGCAGGGAAGGCGGGACCAATGAGCAGTTCTTC.

This chain uses TRBV13 with TRBJ1-4; D uncertain. Per germline, CDR1 PRHDT and CDR2 FYEKMQ (reference sequence). The CDR3 runs to 14 residues. V was pared by 1 base and J by 3 bases, with 6 bases between. Written as DNA, the CDR3 is TGTGCCAGCAGCTTAGTAGGACCTAATGAAAAACTGTTTTTT. Its translation: CASSLVGPNEKLFF.

The chain recombines TRBV28 with TRBJ2-7, with D possibly being TRBD1 (5 bases). V lost 4 bases and J 7 bases, leaving 14 bases between the germline ends. The germline V gene encodes CDR1 MDHEN and CDR2 SYDVKM. There are 13 residues in the CDR3. As DNA, the CDR3 is TGTGCCAGCAGTTGGGCAGGGCTCGGAGAGCAGTACTTC. It encodes CASSWAGLGEQYF.

This chain joins TRBV21-1 and TRBJ1-5. TRBV21-1 is deemed a pseudogene. This CDR3 comprises 16 residues. In nucleotides, the CDR3 is TGTGCCAGCAGCAAAGCAGATGTACGTGGCAATCAGCCCCAGCATTTT. Residues: CASSKADVRGNQPQHF.

This clone was detected once. This chain joins TRBV4-2 and TRBJ2-2; possible D gene TRBD2, 7 bases. Germline loops: CDR1 LGHNA, CDR2 YNFKEQ. The ends were cut back, 4 bases at V and 7 bases at J, with 16 bases in the middle. CDR3 length: 15 residues. The CDR3 DNA is TGTGCCAGCAGCCGACCCGGGGGGCGAGACGGGGAGCTGTTTTTT. Protein product: CASSRPGGRDGELFF.

This chain uses TRBV7-9 with TRBJ1-2; D remains ambiguous. Per the germline V gene, CDR1 is SEHNR and CDR2 is FQNEAQ (reference sequence). V was shortened by 1 base and J by 2 bases, with 2 bases between the two germline ends. This CDR3 is built from 12 residues. The CDR3 DNA reads as TGTGCCAGCAGCTTAGAGAACTATGGCTACACCTTC. It codes for CASSLENYGYTF.

This chain uses TRBV2 with TRBJ2-7, with 9 positions matching TRBD1. The CDR3 totals 13 residues. Per germline, CDR1 SNHLY and CDR2 FYNNEI. Losses at the gene ends were 7 bases for V and 3 bases for J; bases not matched to a gene: 4. In DNA form, the CDR3 reads TGTGCCAGCAACCCGGGACAGGGCTACGAGCAGTACTTC. Its protein is CASNPGQGYEQYF. Variable domain in full (rest from reference TRBV2 and TRBJ2-7): EPEVTQTPSHQVTQMGQEVILRCVPISNHLYFYWYRQILGQKVEFLVSFYNNEISEKSEIFDDQFSVERPDGSNFTLKIRSTKLEDSAMYFCASNPGQGYEQYFGPGTRLTVT.

This sequence joins TRBV9 and TRBJ2-5; D is undetermined. V was pared by 0 bases and J by 3 bases, with 9 bases between. The CDR3 sequence is 14 residues long. Germline V gives CDR1 SGDLS, CDR2 YYNGEE. The CDR3 region has the DNA TGTGCCAGCAGCGTAGCTTGGCTGAAAGAGACCCAGTACTTC. It translates to CASSVAWLKETQYF.

Here the CDR3 reads CASSRDRGEQFF. CDR3 DNA: TGCGCCAGCAGCCGAGACCGGGGTGAGCAGTTCTTC. The chain is built from TRBV4-1 and TRBJ2-1, with D perhaps TRBD2 (5 bases). Germline values: CDR1 MGHRA, CDR2 YSYEKL. CDR3 length: 12 amino acids. V gave up 4 bases and J gave up 9 bases, with 10 bases separating them.

The V and J genes are TRBV27 and TRBJ1-1; weak D call: TRBD1 (5 bases). CDR3 size: 13 residues. The germline CDR1 and CDR2 sequences are MNHEY and SMNVEV (reference sequence). V was cut by 7 bases and J by 5 bases, with 14 bases left in between. CDR3 sequence (DNA): TGTGCCAGCAACCAAGGGACCAATACTGAAGCTTTCTTT. Translating it yields CASNQGTNTEAFF.

The rearrangement links TRBV27 to TRBJ1-2; 9 bases fit TRBD1. Trimming at V came to 8 bases and at J to 0 bases, leaving 10 bases not matched to a gene. Germline CDR1 MNHEY, CDR2 SMNVEV (reference sequence). The CDR3 loop spans 16 amino acids. The CDR3, as DNA: TGTGCCAGCTCCCGGGACAGGGACTTAGCTAACTATGGCTACACCTTC. This encodes CASSRDRDLANYGYTF.

V is TRBV15 and J is TRBJ1-3, with D perhaps matching TRBD1 (5 bases). The length of the CDR3 is 16 residues. CDR1 and CDR2 from the germline V gene are LNHNV and YYDKDF (reference sequence). The ends were cut back, 8 bases at V and 3 bases at J, with 20 bases in the middle. CDR3 DNA sequence: TGTGCCACCGGGACCGATGAAGGGGTTTTTGGAAACACCATATATTTT. Translated, it gives CATGTDEGVFGNTIYF.

The rearrangement uses TRBV6-1 and TRBJ1-2; 9 bases line up with TRBD1. V dropped 0 bases and J dropped 5; count of bases not matched to a gene: 4. Germline V gives CDR1 MNHNS, CDR2 SASEGT. The CDR3 runs to 15 residues. The CDR3 region is CASSEAGTGIYGYTF. Written as DNA, the CDR3 is TGTGCCAGCAGTGAAGCCGGGACAGGGATTTATGGCTACACCTTC.

This clone showed up just once. The chain couples TRBV9 to TRBJ2-2; D not certain. The CDR3 consists of 16 residues. V lost 4 bases and J 2 bases, leaving 15 bases between the germline ends. Germline V CDR1 and CDR2: SGDLS, YYNGEE. The CDR3 nucleotides are TGTGCCAGCAGCCCGTTGCGCGGCAGCAACACCGGGGAGCTGTTTTTT. It specifies CASSPLRGSNTGELFF.

V usage is TRBV19 and J usage is TRBJ2-2; maybe TRBD2 (6 bases). The CDR3 is made up of 12 amino acids. Germline V gives CDR1 LNHDA, CDR2 SQIVND (reference sequence). The CDR3 sequence is CACGDDTGELFF. Here the CDR3 DNA reads TGTGCTTGCGGGGACGACACCGGGGAGCTGTTTTTT.

The J gene is TRBJ2-2, the V gene TRBV6-5; no firm D call. This CDR3 is 13 amino acids long. Germline CDR1 and CDR2: MNHEY and SVGAGI. The V and J ends lost 4 bases and 7 bases respectively, with 10 bases between them. CDR3 DNA sequence: TGTGCCAGCAGTTCCACTCTTGTCGGGGAGCTGTTTTTT. Translated, it gives CASSSTLVGELFF.

DNA for the CDR3: TGTGCCACCAGCAGAGCAAGGGATTGGCCCCAGCATTTT. It specifies CATSRARDWPQHF. The V and J genes are TRBV15 and TRBJ1-5, with D unclear. The V gene's germline CDR1 is LNHNV and CDR2 YYDKDF (reference sequence). Trimming cost V 1 base and J 9 bases, with 10 bases left between them. The CDR3 sequence is 13 residues long.

This chain joins TRBV30 and TRBJ1-2, with 7 bases identical to TRBD1. CDR3 length: 12 residues. CDR1 is GTSNPN, CDR2 SVGIG, per germline (reference sequence). V gave up 4 bases and J gave up 8 bases; unmatched junction bases: 7. As DNA, the CDR3 is TGTGCCTGGAATCCCCAGGGGGGAGGCTACACCTTC. It encodes CAWNPQGGGYTF. Supplemented by reference TRBV30 and TRBJ1-2, the full variable domain reads SQTIHQWPATLVQPVGSPLSLECTVEGTSNPNLYWYRQAAGRGLQLLFYSVGIGQISSEVPQNLSASRPQDRQFILSSKKLLLSDSGFYLCAWNPQGGGYTFGSGTRLTVV.

The chain joins TRBV9 to TRBJ2-7, with a tentative D call TRBD1 (6 bases). Trimming shortened V by 4 bases and J by 6 bases, and 14 bases separated the two germline ends. From germline, CDR1 is SGDLS and CDR2 YYNGEE. The CDR3 sequence is 13 residues long. This CDR3 reads CASSPDSLGEQYF. The CDR3 coding sequence is TGTGCCAGCAGCCCGGACAGTCTAGGCGAGCAGTACTTC. Based on the CDR3 plus reference TRBV9 and TRBJ2-7, the full variable domain is DSGVTQTPKHLITATGQRVTLRCSPRSGDLSVYWYQQSLDQGLQFLIQYYNGEERAKGNILERFSAQQFPDLHSELNLSSLELGDSALYFCASSPDSLGEQYFGPGTRLTVT.

Comments on this clone: This sample includes further DNA sequences coding for the same CDR3. The chain couples TRBV15 to TRBJ1-1; no definite D call. Trimming pared 0 bases from V and 1 base from J, leaving 3 bases between. The CDR3 extends over 13 amino acids. CDR1 and CDR2 from the germline V gene are LNHNV and YYDKDF (reference sequence). The DNA of the CDR3 is TGTGCCACCAGCAGAGACGGGAACACTGAAGCTTTCTTT. It codes for CATSRDGNTEAFF.

This chain uses TRBV6-5 with TRBJ1-1; TRBD1 matches 9 bases. The CDR3 covers 13 residues. The V and J ends lost 0 bases and 8 bases, in that order; junction bases with no gene match: 1. Germline lookup yields CDR1 MNHEY and CDR2 SVGAGI. CDR3 in DNA: TGTGCCAGCAGTTACTCAGGGACAGGGGAAGCTTTCTTT. Its protein is CASSYSGTGEAFF.

This chain links TRBV27 with TRBJ2-3, with D perhaps being TRBD1 or TRBD2 (5 bases each). CDR1 and CDR2 from the germline V gene are MNHEY and SMNVEV (reference sequence). This CDR3 spans 15 amino acids. Trimming took 5 bases from V and 1 from J, leaving 13 bases between them. CDR3 in DNA: TGTGCCAGCAGTCCACGGGACGGAGGCACAGATACGCAGTATTTT. Translating gives CASSPRDGGTDTQYF.

Notes on this clone: Other DNA sequences from this sample encode an identical CDR3 as well. The chain employs TRBV7-2 and TRBJ2-3, with TRBD2 as a possible D gene (7 bases). CDR1 is SGHTA and CDR2 is FQGNSA in the germline V gene. Trimming shortened V by 1 base and J by 2 bases, and 13 bases separated the two germline ends. This CDR3 spans 16 amino acids. This chain's CDR3 is CASSLGGGGITDTQYF. Here the CDR3 DNA reads TGTGCCAGCAGCTTAGGAGGCGGGGGCATCACAGATACGCAGTATTTT.

The rearrangement uses TRBV5-4 and TRBJ1-6; unclear D gene. Trimming stripped 4 bases from V and 4 bases from J, with 3 bases between. This CDR3 has 12 residues. Germline V gene lookup returns CDR1 SGHNT and CDR2 YYREEE (reference sequence). CDR3 residues: CASSLYNSPLHF. In DNA form, the CDR3 reads TGTGCCAGCAGCCTGTATAATTCACCCCTCCACTTT.